A single sample gave rise to the 22 T cell receptor beta chains below, sequenced in a study of T cell responses to AZD1222 COVID-19 vaccine. Some clones are missing from TCRdb's copy, which holds only in-frame ones; the method was immunoSEQ multiplex PCR. Seen here are 100,000 or so clones, 82% observed once, and the top ten hold less than 6%. The material sequenced was peripheral blood, taken on day 0 of AZD1222 vaccination. These receptors were collected from an adult in good health.

The rearrangement uses TRBV27 and TRBJ1-1; D might be TRBD1 (5 bases). In germline, CDR1 is MNHEY, CDR2 SMNVEV (reference sequence). This CDR3 comprises 13 residues. The germline V and J ends were trimmed by 4 bases and 5 bases, with 11 bases remaining between them. The CDR3 DNA reads as TGTGCCAGCAGTTACGGGGGAGGGACTGAAGCTTTCTTT. Amino acid sequence: CASSYGGGTEAFF.

This chain joins TRBV12-3 or TRBV12-4 and TRBJ2-7; D gene uncertain. This CDR3 spans 11 amino acids. Trimming took off 2 bases at V and 3 bases at J, with 2 bases between the two ends. The CDR3 DNA reads as TGTGCCAGCAGTTTAAACTACGAGCAGTACTTC. Protein product: CASSLNYEQYF.

The genes are TRBV6-5 and TRBJ1-2, with D tentatively TRBD1 (5 bases). V was pared by 6 bases and J by 6 bases, with 14 bases between. Germline CDR1 is MNHEY and CDR2 is SVGAGI. This CDR3 is built from 13 residues. The CDR3 nucleotides read TGTGCCAGCAGGCGACAGCTTCATGATGGCTACACCTTC. Protein sequence: CASRRQLHDGYTF.

V usage is TRBV7-2 and J usage is TRBJ2-4, with 8 bases identical to TRBD2. Per germline, CDR1 SGHTA and CDR2 FQGNSA. V trimming: 1 base; J trimming: 4 bases; junction bases outside the gene matches: 3. CDR3 length equals 15 residues. CDR3 bases: TGTGCCAGCAGCTTAGGACTAGCGATAAAAAACATTCAGTACTTC. Encoded protein: CASSLGLAIKNIQYF. The whole variable domain, filled in from reference TRBV7-2 and TRBJ2-4, reads GAGVSQSPSNKVTEKGKDVELRCDPISGHTALYWYRQSLGQGLEFLIYFQGNSAPDKSGLPSDRFSAERTGGSVSTLTIQRTQQEDSAVYLCASSLGLAIKNIQYFGAGTRLSVL.

This clone was found once. This sequence joins TRBV24-1 and TRBJ2-7, with TRBD1 matching over 11 bases. The CDR3 runs to 17 residues. Trimming at V came to 3 bases and at J to 3 bases, leaving 9 bases not matched to a gene. Germline V gene data show CDR1 as KGHDR and CDR2 as SFDVKD. Here the CDR3 DNA reads TGTGCCACCAGTGATATGAACCGGGACAGGGGGATCTACGAGCAGTACTTC. Protein product: CATSDMNRDRGIYEQYF.

V usage is TRBV30 and J usage is TRBJ1-1, with TRBD1 as a possible D gene (6 bases). Trimming pared 4 bases from V and 4 bases from J, leaving 10 bases between. CDR1 is GTSNPN and CDR2 is SVGIG in the germline V gene (reference sequence). The length of the CDR3 is 12 residues. CDR3 loop: CAWTRGRTEAFF. CDR3 DNA: TGTGCCTGGACCAGGGGACGCACTGAAGCTTTCTTT. Variable domain in full (rest from reference TRBV30 and TRBJ1-1): SQTIHQWPATLVQPVGSPLSLECTVEGTSNPNLYWYRQAAGRGLQLLFYSVGIGQISSEVPQNLSASRPQDRQFILSSKKLLLSDSGFYLCAWTRGRTEAFFGQGTRLTVV.

This clone was picked up a small number of times. The rearrangement joins TRBV6-2 or TRBV6-3 to TRBJ2-7; TRBD1 agrees at 9 bases. Germline V gives CDR1 MNHEY, CDR2 SVGEGT. The ends lost 2 bases at V and 5 bases at J; junction bases unmatched: 4. The length of the CDR3 is 14 residues. CDR3 amino acids: CASSYGTGSDEQYF. The CDR3 DNA sequence: TGTGCCAGCAGTTACGGGACAGGGAGCGACGAGCAGTACTTC.

V gene TRBV9 combines with J gene TRBJ2-1; 12 bases map to TRBD2. Germline CDR1 and CDR2: SGDLS and YYNGEE. The CDR3 has 16 amino acids. The trim removed 3 bases at V and 1 base at J, leaving 2 bases unmatched. The CDR3: CASSDLAGGSYNEQFF. CDR3 sequence (DNA): TGTGCCAGCAGCGATCTAGCGGGAGGGTCCTACAATGAGCAGTTCTTC.

This clone was seen a few times. This sequence joins TRBV7-6 and TRBJ1-2; a weak D match, TRBD1 (6 bases). The CDR3 has 15 residues. The germline V gene has CDR1 SGHVS and CDR2 FNYEAQ. V was trimmed by 2 bases and J by 4 bases, leaving 14 bases between them. CDR3 DNA sequence: TGTGCCAGCAGCTTATTGGGGGAACAGGGCTATGGCTACACCTTC. It encodes CASSLLGEQGYGYTF.

V is TRBV3-1 (or the pseudogene TRBV3-2) and J is TRBJ2-3; no firm D call. The CDR3 length is 16 residues. Germline V gene lookup returns CDR1 LGHDT and CDR2 YNNKEL (reference sequence). V lost 1 base and J 5 bases, leaving 16 bases between the germline ends. The CDR3 sequence is CASSQGRLVGLDTQYF. CDR3 sequence (DNA): TGTGCCAGCAGCCAAGGACGTTTGGTAGGTTTAGATACGCAGTATTTT.

As regards this clone: The same CDR3 is also encoded by other DNA sequences in this sample. The rearrangement joins TRBV18 to TRBJ1-1; D gene uncertain. The CDR3 runs 14 residues. V was pared by 2 bases and J by 2 bases, with 9 bases between. Germline V gives CDR1 KGHSH, CDR2 LQKENI. CDR3 nucleotide sequence: TGTGCCAGCTCACCAGGAGGGAGAAACACTGAAGCTTTCTTT. This gives the protein CASSPGGRNTEAFF. Full variable domain (outside the CDR3, taken from reference TRBV18 and TRBJ1-1): NAGVMQNPRHLVRRRGQEARLRCSPMKGHSHVYWYRQLPEEGLKFMVYLQKENIIDESGMPKERFSAEFPKEGPSILRIQQVVRGDSAAYFCASSPGGRNTEAFFGQGTRLTVV.

This rearrangement joins TRBV5-5 to TRBJ1-2; maybe TRBD1 (6 bases). The V gene's germline CDR1 is SGHKS and CDR2 YYEKEE (reference sequence). This CDR3 is 13 amino acids long. V gave up 0 bases and J gave up 6 bases, with 9 bases separating them. The CDR3 bases are TGTGCCAGCAGCTTGGCCGGGGGGCATGGCTACACCTTC. Translation gives CASSLAGGHGYTF.

This clone was seen only a few times. The sample carries other DNA sequences with the same CDR3. V gene TRBV7-9 combines with J gene TRBJ1-1; maybe TRBD1 (6 bases). Germline CDR1 is SEHNR and CDR2 is FQNEAQ (reference sequence). The CDR3 runs to 13 residues. With 1 base removed from V and 5 bases from J, the gap between germline ends came to 8 bases. The CDR3 loop reads CASSLEGGTEAFF. Here the CDR3 DNA reads TGTGCCAGCAGCTTAGAAGGGGGGACTGAAGCTTTCTTT.

V is TRBV2 and J is TRBJ2-1; 9 positions agree with TRBD1. From germline, CDR1 is SNHLY and CDR2 FYNNEI. The V gene end was trimmed by 3 bases and the J gene end by 3 bases; junction bases not matched to a gene: 3. This CDR3 region has 15 residues. This CDR3 is CASSEGQGNYNEQFF. The CDR3 region has the DNA TGTGCCAGCAGTGAGGGACAGGGCAACTACAATGAGCAGTTCTTC.

The chain couples TRBV5-4 to TRBJ1-2; 12 nucleotides align to TRBD1. The germline V gene encodes CDR1 SGHNT and CDR2 YYREEE (reference sequence). Germline trimming cut 4 bases from V and 8 bases from J; bases unmatched to any gene: 9. This CDR3 region has 15 residues. Here the CDR3 DNA reads TGTGCCAGCAGCCCACCTCCGGGACAGGGGGCCGGCTACACCTTC. It yields the protein CASSPPPGQGAGYTF.

The chain uses TRBV7-9 and TRBJ1-6; no firm D call. The germline V gene has CDR1 SEHNR and CDR2 FQNEAQ (reference sequence). Trimming shortened V by 2 bases and J by 8 bases, and 13 bases separated the two germline ends. The CDR3 is made up of 15 amino acids. CDR3 DNA sequence: TGTGCCAGCAGCTTACAAGGAGGTCTTCATTCACCCCTCCACTTT. Protein product: CASSLQGGLHSPLHF.

This clone occurred once. The genes are TRBV13 and TRBJ1-1; D unresolved. Germline-derived CDR1 and CDR2 are PRHDT and FYEKMQ (reference sequence). V dropped 1 base and J dropped 4 bases, with 4 bases sitting between them. The length of the CDR3 is 12 residues. This CDR3 is CASSLEFTEAFF. CDR3 coding DNA: TGTGCCAGCAGCTTAGAGTTCACTGAAGCTTTCTTT.

V usage is TRBV19 and J usage is TRBJ1-3; D not certain. Per germline, CDR1 LNHDA and CDR2 SQIVND (reference sequence). The CDR3 totals 15 residues. V lost 6 bases and J 4 bases, leaving 16 bases between the germline ends. The CDR3, as DNA: TGTGCCAGTAGGGTTAGCGGTTACATCGGAAACACCATATATTTT. This gives the protein CASRVSGYIGNTIYF.

There are a few counts of this clone. The gene calls are TRBV3-1 (or the pseudogene TRBV3-2) and TRBJ1-6; weak D call: TRBD1 (5 bases). The V gene's germline CDR1 is LGHDT and CDR2 YNNKEL (reference sequence). Trimming removed 10 bases from V and 4 bases from J, with 26 bases in between. The CDR3 spans 18 residues. The CDR3 reads CATRSGGGPSGYNSPLHF. CDR3 DNA: TGTGCCACCCGATCTGGGGGAGGGCCGTCAGGATATAATTCACCCCTCCACTTT.

Written as DNA, the CDR3 is TGTGCCAGCAGTTCAGAGGGCAGGTACAATGAGCAGTTCTTC. This codes for CASSSEGRYNEQFF. The chain carries TRBV6-2 or TRBV6-3 and TRBJ2-1, with D perhaps TRBD2 (5 bases). Trimming took off 4 bases at V and 4 bases at J, with 11 bases between the two ends. Germline values: CDR1 MNHEY, CDR2 SVGEGT. The CDR3 is 14 amino acids.

The chain combines TRBV5-1 with TRBJ2-5; D is possibly TRBD1 (6 bases). The V gene's germline CDR1 is SGHRS and CDR2 YFSETQ. The CDR3 runs 13 residues. Trimming removed 3 bases at V and 5 bases at J, with 11 bases between. The CDR3 loop is CASSSQGAETQYF. CDR3 in DNA: TGCGCCAGCAGCTCACAGGGCGCGGAGACCCAGTACTTC.

This clone was seen once. The V call is TRBV5-1, the J call TRBJ2-3, with no clear D. The V end lost 4 bases, the J end lost 2 bases, and 11 bases lay between the germline ends. Germline CDR1 reads SGHRS; CDR2 reads YFSETQ. The CDR3 is made up of 14 amino acids. The CDR3, as DNA: TGCGCCAGCAGCCTGACACAGCCCACAGATACGCAGTATTTT. Protein product: CASSLTQPTDTQYF.